The sequence of this TCR beta chain was determined in a study of blood T cell repertoires in COVID-19. Looking at the study overall: Samples taken during acute and convalescent COVID-19 were collected in the United States, Italy and Spain.

This table comes from immunoSEQ multiplex PCR, and its TCRdb copy is limited to in-frame clones, with some not included. The sample holds some 230,000 clones, roughly 84% seen once. Germline V CDR1 and CDR2: SGDLS, YYNGEE. Trimming pared 4 bases from V and 6 bases from J, leaving 16 bases between. CDR3 length: 14 amino acids. The chain uses TRBV9 and TRBJ1-2, with a possible D match to TRBD1 (6 bases). This TCR came from a woman aged 55-70 years who had recovered from COVID-19. Input material: peripheral blood. The CDR3 is CASSQRGYQDGYTF. As DNA, the CDR3 is TGTGCCAGCAGCCAAAGGGGGTATCAGGATGGCTACACCTTC.